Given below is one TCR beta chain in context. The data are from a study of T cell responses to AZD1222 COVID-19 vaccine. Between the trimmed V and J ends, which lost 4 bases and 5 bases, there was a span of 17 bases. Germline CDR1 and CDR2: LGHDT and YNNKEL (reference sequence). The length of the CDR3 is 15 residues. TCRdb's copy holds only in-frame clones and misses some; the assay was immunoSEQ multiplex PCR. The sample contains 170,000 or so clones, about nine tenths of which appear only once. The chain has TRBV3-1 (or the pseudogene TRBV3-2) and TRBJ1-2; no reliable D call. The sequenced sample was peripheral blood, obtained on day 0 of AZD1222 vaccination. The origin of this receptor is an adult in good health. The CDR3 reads CASSPPSGVRYGYTF. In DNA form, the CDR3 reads TGTGCCAGCAGCCCACCGTCTGGGGTCCGGTATGGCTACACCTTC.